A single sample is the source of the 27 T cell receptor beta chains below, sequenced in a study of OX40 agonist ivuxolimab in advanced cancers. Some clones are missing from TCRdb's copy, which holds only in-frame ones; the method was immunoSEQ multiplex PCR. This sample has roughly 67,000 clones, with 84% found just once. The sample here was CD4+ or CD8+ T cells sorted from blood, taken in a trial of the OX40 agonist ivuxolimab. The source of these receptors is an adult with an advanced solid tumor such as melanoma, head and neck, liver or kidney cancer.

This clone was seen a few times. The chain links TRBV4-3 to TRBJ2-3, with 8 bases fitting TRBD1. Per the germline V gene, CDR1 is LGHNA and CDR2 is YSLEER. This CDR3 contains 16 residues. Trimming removed 4 bases from V and 8 bases from J; junction bases left unmatched: 14. The CDR3 reads CASSPQGQGGLSTQYF. For the CDR3, the DNA is TGCGCCAGCAGCCCCCAAGGACAGGGTGGGTTAAGTACGCAGTATTTT.

The chain joins TRBV2 to TRBJ2-1; 8 bases are a match to TRBD2. J gave up 9 bases and V 4 bases, and 11 bases lay outside the gene matches. This CDR3 has 15 residues. Germline V lookup: CDR1 SNHLY, CDR2 FYNNEI. For the CDR3, the DNA is TGTGCCAGCAGTGGCCAGCTGGGACTAGGTAGTGAGCAGTTCTTC. Translating gives CASSGQLGLGSEQFF.

This chain connects TRBV5-1 to TRBJ2-3; D unresolved. The CDR3 is 12 residues long. V lost 3 bases to trimming and J lost 7 bases, with 9 bases between them. Germline CDR1 reads SGHRS; CDR2 reads YFSETQ. CDR3 residues: CASSSPENTQYF. CDR3 DNA sequence: TGCGCCAGCAGCTCTCCTGAAAATACGCAGTATTTT.

This sequence joins TRBV4-1 and TRBJ2-5, with TRBD1 matching 9 bases. In germline, CDR1 is MGHRA, CDR2 YSYEKL. The junction had 9 bases not matched to a gene; V was cut back by 3 bases and J by 4 bases. The CDR3 is made up of 16 amino acids. The CDR3: CASSHPGQGVGETQYF. The CDR3 nucleotides are TGCGCCAGCAGCCACCCGGGACAGGGCGTAGGAGAGACCCAGTACTTC.

V and J are TRBV15 and TRBJ2-7; unclear D gene. Per the germline V gene, CDR1 is LNHNV and CDR2 is YYDKDF (reference sequence). The CDR3 runs 14 residues. V dropped 0 bases and J dropped 2 bases, with 8 bases sitting between them. This chain's CDR3 is CATSRDSVTYEQYF. The CDR3 DNA reads TGTGCCACCAGCAGAGATTCAGTTACCTACGAGCAGTACTTC. The full variable domain, with the rest looked up from reference TRBV15 and TRBJ2-7, is DAMVIQNPRYQVTQFGKPVTLSCSQTLNHNVMYWYQQKSSQAPKLLFHYYDKDFNNEADTPDNFQSRRPNTSFCFLDIRSPGLGDTAMYLCATSRDSVTYEQYFGPGTRLTVT.

The V gene is TRBV5-6, the J gene TRBJ2-2; a possible D gene is TRBD2 (7 bases). The CDR3 is made up of 13 amino acids. Germline V gene data show CDR1 as SGHDT and CDR2 as YYEEEE. The germline V and J ends were trimmed by 5 bases and 5 bases, with 10 bases remaining between them. This chain's CDR3 is CASRGGVTGELFF. The CDR3 coding sequence is TGTGCCAGCAGAGGGGGGGTAACCGGGGAGCTGTTTTTT.

The V gene is TRBV7-2, the J gene TRBJ1-3; D remains ambiguous. CDR1 is SGHTA and CDR2 is FQGNSA in the germline V gene. Trimming removed 3 bases at V and 0 bases at J, with 9 bases between. The CDR3 runs to 15 residues. The CDR3 sequence is CASSFADYSGNTIYF. Here the CDR3 DNA reads TGTGCCAGCAGCTTCGCGGACTACTCTGGAAACACCATATATTTT.

The chain uses TRBV28 and TRBJ2-1; D tentatively reads TRBD1 or TRBD2 (6 bases each). Trimming pared 2 bases from V and 5 bases from J, leaving 25 bases between. The CDR3 is 19 amino acids. The V gene's germline CDR1 is MDHEN and CDR2 SYDVKM. CDR3 region: CASSLPPFDGGRADNEQFF. CDR3 sequence (DNA): TGTGCCAGCAGTTTACCCCCCTTCGATGGGGGGCGAGCTGACAATGAGCAGTTCTTC.

V usage is TRBV7-2 and J usage is TRBJ1-2; D not resolved. V was cut by 1 base and J by 3 bases, with 9 bases left in between. This CDR3 spans 14 amino acids. Germline CDR1 and CDR2: SGHTA and FQGNSA. The DNA of the CDR3 is TGTGCCAGCAGCTTAGTAGGAAGGGACTATGGCTACACCTTC. Encoded protein: CASSLVGRDYGYTF.

J is TRBJ1-6 and V is TRBV4-3; D is unresolved. V was cut by 1 base and J by 4 bases, with 11 bases left in between. The CDR3 runs to 16 residues. The V gene's germline CDR1 is LGHNA and CDR2 YSLEER. In DNA, the CDR3 is TGCGCCAGCAGCCAAGCAACCACCACATATAATTCACCCCTCCACTTT. Protein product: CASSQATTTYNSPLHF.

This rearrangement joins TRBV27 to TRBJ1-5, with 8 bases matching TRBD1. This CDR3 spans 16 amino acids. The J segment lost 7 bases and the V segment lost 4 bases, leaving 12 bases of the junction unmatched. CDR1 is MNHEY, CDR2 SMNVEV, per germline (reference sequence). This CDR3 is CASSSGDRKEVQPQHF. The CDR3 DNA reads as TGTGCCAGCAGTTCGGGGGACAGGAAAGAGGTGCAGCCCCAGCATTTT.

CDR3 bases: TGCGCCAGCAGGGGGAACACAGATACGCAGTATTTT. This codes for CASRGNTDTQYF. This chain links TRBV10-1 with TRBJ2-3; D uncertain. The V gene's germline CDR1 is WNHNN and CDR2 SYGVQD (reference sequence). V lost 6 bases and J lost 2, with 6 bases in between. The CDR3 is 12 amino acids.

In its sample, this clone was seen a few times. The rearrangement links TRBV27 to TRBJ2-5; tentative D call: TRBD1 (5 bases). Germline V gene sequence: CDR1 MNHEY, CDR2 SMNVEV (reference sequence). V was clipped by 6 bases and J by 2 bases, with 13 bases between them. The CDR3 has 14 amino acids. The CDR3 DNA reads TGTGCCAGCAGGCGCACAGGTTTACAAGAGACCCAGTACTTC. Encoded protein: CASRRTGLQETQYF.

The gene calls are TRBV10-1 and TRBJ2-1, with 11 bases fitting TRBD2. CDR1 WNHNN and CDR2 SYGVQD come from the germline V gene (reference sequence). The CDR3 is 16 residues long. The V segment lost 0 bases and the J segment 7 bases; nucleotides outside the gene matches: 5. The CDR3 DNA sequence: TGCGCCAGCAGTGAGTCGCGCGCTAGCGGGAGGAATGAGCAGTTCTTC. Residues: CASSESRASGRNEQFF.

The chain combines TRBV27 with TRBJ1-5; D gene ambiguous. The CDR3 runs 13 residues. Deletions cut 2 bases from V and 7 bases from J, with 9 bases between. Germline V gene data show CDR1 as MNHEY and CDR2 as SMNVEV (reference sequence). For the CDR3, the DNA is TGTGCCAGCAGTTTAGATAAAAGCCAGCCCCAGCATTTT. Protein: CASSLDKSQPQHF.

J is TRBJ2-7 and V is TRBV7-8; D is perhaps TRBD2 (10 bases). V was trimmed by 5 bases and J by 10 bases, leaving 27 bases between them. This CDR3 is built from 16 residues. The germline CDR1 and CDR2 sequences are SGHVS and FQNEAQ. The CDR3 region has the DNA TGTGCCAGCAGCCTACAGGGGGCGGCGGGACTAGCGTCCCAGTACTTC. Protein product: CASSLQGAAGLASQYF.

The chain carries TRBV7-3 and TRBJ2-3; tentatively, D is TRBD1 (6 bases). Per the germline V gene, CDR1 is SGHTA and CDR2 is FQGTGA. V shed 2 bases and J shed 6 bases, with 12 bases lying between them. This CDR3 contains 14 residues. CDR3 region: CASSLGGAGDTQYF. In DNA form, the CDR3 reads TGTGCCAGCAGCTTAGGGGGCGCGGGTGATACGCAGTATTTT. Using reference TRBV7-3 and TRBJ2-3 for the parts outside the CDR3, the full variable domain is GAGVSQTPSNKVTEKGKYVELRCDPISGHTALYWYRQSLGQGPEFLIYFQGTGAADDSGLPNDRFFAVRPEGSVSTLKIQRTERGDSAVYLCASSLGGAGDTQYFGPGTRLTVL.

The chain combines TRBV29-1 with TRBJ2-7; D tentatively reads TRBD1 or TRBD2 (5 bases each). Germline V lookup: CDR1 SQVTM, CDR2 ANQGSEA. V lost 4 bases and J 11 bases, leaving 21 bases between the germline ends. There are 13 residues in the CDR3. The CDR3 is CSVAYPGTNREYF. The CDR3 DNA is TGCAGCGTTGCATACCCCGGGACCAACCGAGAGTACTTC.

This rearrangement joins TRBV7-2 to TRBJ2-1; TRBD2 is a possible D gene (5 bases). Between the trimmed V and J ends, which lost 1 base and 7 bases, there was a span of 8 bases. Looked up from germline, CDR1 is SGHTA and CDR2 is FQGNSA. The CDR3 covers 13 residues. The CDR3 reads CASSLGGLNEQFF. Written as DNA, the CDR3 is TGTGCCAGCAGCTTAGGAGGGTTGAATGAGCAGTTCTTC.

The chain combines TRBV19 with TRBJ1-5; possibly TRBD1 for D (5 bases). Deletions cut 6 bases from V and 0 bases from J, with 15 bases between. This CDR3 region has 16 residues. Germline CDR1 and CDR2: LNHDA and SQIVND (reference sequence). The CDR3 spells CASSWRQGNSNQPQHF. The CDR3 bases are TGTGCCAGTAGCTGGCGGCAGGGTAATAGCAATCAGCCCCAGCATTTT.

V and J are TRBV6-4 and TRBJ2-4; 7 positions agree with TRBD1. V lost 10 bases, J lost 8 bases, and 14 bases stayed unmatched. The CDR3 has 14 amino acids. Germline-derived CDR1 and CDR2 are MRHNA and SNTAGT. The CDR3 loop reads CATHRTGACDIQYF. DNA for the CDR3: TGTGCCACCCACCGGACAGGCGCGTGTGACATTCAGTACTTC.

The chain joins TRBV9 to TRBJ2-2; 7 bases line up with TRBD2. Trimming took 0 bases from V and 3 from J; bases not matched to a gene: 8. The length of the CDR3 is 17 residues. CDR1 and CDR2 from the germline V gene are SGDLS and YYNGEE. CDR3 DNA sequence: TGTGCCAGCAGCGTAGGGGCGGCGGGAGCTTACACCGGGGAGCTGTTTTTT. Protein sequence: CASSVGAAGAYTGELFF.

V is TRBV6-4 and J is TRBJ2-7, with TRBD2 identical over 9 bases. Germline assignment: CDR1 MRHNA and CDR2 SNTAGT. The trim removed 11 bases at V and 5 bases at J, leaving 13 bases unmatched. This CDR3 is built from 14 residues. CDR3 residues: CALLSGSVPDEQYF. The CDR3 DNA reads TGTGCCCTCCTTAGCGGGAGCGTCCCCGACGAGCAGTACTTC.

Note on this clone: The germline gene is not matched at one end of the junction; a read error may be the cause. CDR3 nucleotide sequence: TGTGCCAGCAGTTACTCGCTAGAGGCGGGACAGGAGCACTTC. This codes for CASSYSLEAGQEHF. The V and J genes are TRBV6-5 and TRBJ2-7, with TRBD1 matching over 8 bases. The CDR3 runs 14 residues. Germline CDR1 reads MNHEY; CDR2 reads SVGAGI.

This chain joins TRBV11-3 and TRBJ2-7; 8 positions agree with TRBD1. The J segment lost 2 bases and the V segment lost 5 bases, leaving 8 bases of the junction unmatched. Per the germline V gene, CDR1 is SGHNT and CDR2 is YENEEA. The CDR3 runs to 15 residues. In nucleotides, the CDR3 is TGTGCCAGCAGCGATCGGGGCAGGGGGCCCTACGAGCAGTACTTC. Amino acid sequence: CASSDRGRGPYEQYF.

The rearrangement links TRBV20-1 to TRBJ2-1; D unresolved. The germline CDR1 and CDR2 sequences are DFQATT and SNEGSKA (reference sequence). V shed 3 bases and J shed 9 bases, with 9 bases lying between them. The CDR3 covers 11 residues. The CDR3 here is CSASILSEQFF. CDR3 in DNA: TGCAGTGCTAGCATCCTTTCTGAGCAGTTCTTC.

The chain links TRBV2 to TRBJ2-7; possible D gene TRBD1, 5 bases. Per germline, CDR1 SNHLY and CDR2 FYNNEI. The CDR3 covers 12 residues. The V end was cut by 8 bases, the J end by 3 bases, with 11 bases between. CDR3 DNA sequence: TGTGCCAGCCACCAGGGCAGCTACGAGCAGTACTTC. As protein: CASHQGSYEQYF.